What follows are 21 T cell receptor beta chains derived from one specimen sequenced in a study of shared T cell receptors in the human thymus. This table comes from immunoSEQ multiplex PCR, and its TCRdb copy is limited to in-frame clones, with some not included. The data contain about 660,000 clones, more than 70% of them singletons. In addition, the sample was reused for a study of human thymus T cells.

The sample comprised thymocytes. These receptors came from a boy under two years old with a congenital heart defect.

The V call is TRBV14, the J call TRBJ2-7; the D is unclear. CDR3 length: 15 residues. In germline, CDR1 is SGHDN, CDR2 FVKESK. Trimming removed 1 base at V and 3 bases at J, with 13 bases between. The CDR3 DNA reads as TGTGCCAGCAGCCAAGCCAAACAGAGAATCTACGAGCAGTACTTC. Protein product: CASSQAKQRIYEQYF. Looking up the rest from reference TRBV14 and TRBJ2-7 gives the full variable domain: EAGVTQFPSHSVIEKGQTVTLRCDPISGHDNLYWYRRVMGKEIKFLLHFVKESKQDESGMPNNRFLAERTGGTYSTLKVQPAELEDSGVYFCASSQAKQRIYEQYFGPGTRLTVT.

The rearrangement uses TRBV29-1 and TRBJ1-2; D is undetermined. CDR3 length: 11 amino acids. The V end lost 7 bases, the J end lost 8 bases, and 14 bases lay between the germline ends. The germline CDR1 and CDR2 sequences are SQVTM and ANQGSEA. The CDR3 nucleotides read TGCAGCGCTCTCGGGGTATCCGGCTACACCTTC. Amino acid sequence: CSALGVSGYTF. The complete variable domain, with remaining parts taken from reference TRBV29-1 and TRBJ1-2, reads SAVISQKPSRDICQRGTSLTIQCQVDSQVTMMFWYRQQPGQSLTLIATANQGSEATYESGFVIDKFPISRPNLTFSTLTVSNMSPEDSSIYLCSALGVSGYTFGSGTRLTVV.

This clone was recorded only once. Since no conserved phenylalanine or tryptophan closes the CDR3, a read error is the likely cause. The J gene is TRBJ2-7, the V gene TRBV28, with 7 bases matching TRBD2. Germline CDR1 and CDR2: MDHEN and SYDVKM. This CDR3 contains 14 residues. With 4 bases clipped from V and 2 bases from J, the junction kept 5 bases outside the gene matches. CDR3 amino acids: CASSYAGRTYEQYL. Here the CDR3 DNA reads TGTGCCAGCAGTTATGCCGGGAGGACCTACGAGCAGTACCTC.

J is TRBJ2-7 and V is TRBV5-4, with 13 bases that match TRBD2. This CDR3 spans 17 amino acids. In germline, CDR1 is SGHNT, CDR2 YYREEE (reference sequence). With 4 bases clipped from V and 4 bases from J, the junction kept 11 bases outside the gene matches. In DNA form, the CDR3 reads TGTGCCAGCAGCCTACGGACTAGCGGGAGATATTTTTACGAGCAGTACTTC. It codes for CASSLRTSGRYFYEQYF.

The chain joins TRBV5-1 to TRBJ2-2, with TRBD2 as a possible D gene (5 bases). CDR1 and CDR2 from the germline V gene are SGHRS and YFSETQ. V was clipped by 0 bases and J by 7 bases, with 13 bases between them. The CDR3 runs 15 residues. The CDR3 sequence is CASSLGTGLHGELFF. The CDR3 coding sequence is TGCGCCAGCAGCTTGGGTACGGGGTTACACGGGGAGCTGTTTTTT.

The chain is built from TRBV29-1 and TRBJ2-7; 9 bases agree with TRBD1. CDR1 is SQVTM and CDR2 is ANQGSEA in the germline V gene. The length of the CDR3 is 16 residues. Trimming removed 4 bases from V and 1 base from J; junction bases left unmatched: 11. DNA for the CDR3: TGCAGCGTTGTCCCGGAATCTGGACAGGGGTCCTACGAGCAGTACTTC. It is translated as CSVVPESGQGSYEQYF.

CDR3 in DNA: TGTGCCAGCAGCTCTAGGCCAGGAGGTTACAATGAGCAGTTCTTC. Residues: CASSSRPGGYNEQFF. V is TRBV7-3 and J is TRBJ2-1; TRBD2 might be the D (5 bases). V shed 4 bases and J shed 4 bases, with 14 bases lying between them. CDR1 is SGHTA, CDR2 FQGTGA, per germline. CDR3 size: 15 residues.

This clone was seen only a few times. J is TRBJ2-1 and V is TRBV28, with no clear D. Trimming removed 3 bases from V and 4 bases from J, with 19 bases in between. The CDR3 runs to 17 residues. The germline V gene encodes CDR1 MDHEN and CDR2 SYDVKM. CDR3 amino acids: CASSFPLRSSVYNEQFF. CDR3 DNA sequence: TGTGCCAGCAGTTTTCCCCTACGCTCGTCGGTGTACAATGAGCAGTTCTTC.

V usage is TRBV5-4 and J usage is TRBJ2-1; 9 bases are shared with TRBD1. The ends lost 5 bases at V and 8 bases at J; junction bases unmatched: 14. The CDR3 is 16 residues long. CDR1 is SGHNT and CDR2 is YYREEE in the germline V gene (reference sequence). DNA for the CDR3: TGTGCCAGCAGGGCCGCCGGGACAGGGAGGTTCGATGAGCAGTTCTTC. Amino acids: CASRAAGTGRFDEQFF. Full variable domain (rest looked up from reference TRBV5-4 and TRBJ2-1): ETGVTQSPTHLIKTRGQQVTLRCSSQSGHNTVSWYQQALGQGPQFIFQYYREEENGRGNFPPRFSGLQFPNYSSELNVNALELDDSALYLCASRAAGTGRFDEQFFGPGTRLTVL.

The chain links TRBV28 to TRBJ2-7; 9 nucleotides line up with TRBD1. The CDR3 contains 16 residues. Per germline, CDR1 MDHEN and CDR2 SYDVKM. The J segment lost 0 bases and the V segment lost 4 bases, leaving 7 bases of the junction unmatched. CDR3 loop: CASSYQNRGPSYEQYF. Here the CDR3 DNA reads TGTGCCAGCAGTTATCAGAACAGGGGGCCCTCCTACGAGCAGTACTTC.

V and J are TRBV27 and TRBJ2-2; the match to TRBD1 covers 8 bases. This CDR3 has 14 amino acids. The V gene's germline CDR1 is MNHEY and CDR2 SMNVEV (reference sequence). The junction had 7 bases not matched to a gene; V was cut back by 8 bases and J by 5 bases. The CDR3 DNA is TGTGCCAGCCTCCTACAGGGGGGAACCGGGGAGCTGTTTTTT. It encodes CASLLQGGTGELFF.

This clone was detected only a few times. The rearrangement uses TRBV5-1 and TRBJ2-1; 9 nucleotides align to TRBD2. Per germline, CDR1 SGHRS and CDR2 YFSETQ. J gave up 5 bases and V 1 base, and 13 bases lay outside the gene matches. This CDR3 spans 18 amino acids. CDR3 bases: TGCGCCAGCAGCTTGCTTAGCGGGAGCGGCGGGGCCAACAATGAGCAGTTCTTC. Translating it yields CASSLLSGSGGANNEQFF. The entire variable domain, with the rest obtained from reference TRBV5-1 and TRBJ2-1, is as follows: KAGVTQTPRYLIKTRGQQVTLSCSPISGHRSVSWYQQTPGQGLQFLFEYFSETQRNKGNFPGRFSGRQFSNSRSEMNVSTLELGDSALYLCASSLLSGSGGANNEQFFGPGTRLTVL.

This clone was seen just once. The CDR3 loop reads CATSALPGQGDTGELFF. The CDR3 DNA follows: TGTGCCACCAGCGCGCTCCCGGGACAGGGAGACACCGGGGAGCTGTTTTTT. The chain employs TRBV15 and TRBJ2-2, with 9 bases aligning to TRBD1. CDR1 and CDR2 (germline): LNHNV, YYDKDF (reference sequence). The CDR3 runs 17 residues. J lost 3 bases, V lost 5 bases, and 10 bases had no gene match.

This chain's CDR3 is CASSKTQYEQYF. The CDR3 DNA reads TGTGCCAGCAGTAAAACCCAGTACGAGCAGTACTTC. The V gene is TRBV28, the J gene TRBJ2-7, with D hard to call. V lost 5 bases to trimming and J lost 4 bases, with 9 bases between them. The CDR3 covers 12 residues. CDR1 MDHEN and CDR2 SYDVKM come from the germline V gene.

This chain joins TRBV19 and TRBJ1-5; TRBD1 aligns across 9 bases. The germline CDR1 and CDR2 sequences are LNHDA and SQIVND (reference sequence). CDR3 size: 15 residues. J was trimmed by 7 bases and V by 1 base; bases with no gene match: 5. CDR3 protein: CASSIAQGACQPQHF. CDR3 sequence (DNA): TGTGCCAGTAGTATAGCACAGGGGGCGTGCCAGCCCCAGCATTTT.

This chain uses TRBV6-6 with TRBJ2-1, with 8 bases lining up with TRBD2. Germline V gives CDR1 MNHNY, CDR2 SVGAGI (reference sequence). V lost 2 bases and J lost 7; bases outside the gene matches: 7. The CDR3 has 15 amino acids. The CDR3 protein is CASSYGTSGSNEQFF. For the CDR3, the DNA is TGTGCCAGCAGTTACGGGACTAGTGGCTCAAATGAGCAGTTCTTC.

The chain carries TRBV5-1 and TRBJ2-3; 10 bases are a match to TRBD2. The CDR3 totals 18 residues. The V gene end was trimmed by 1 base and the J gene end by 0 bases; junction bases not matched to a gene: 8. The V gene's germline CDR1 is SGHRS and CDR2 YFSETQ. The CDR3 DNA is TGCGCCAGCAGCTTGCCTCTGGGACTAGCGACTAGCACAGATACGCAGTATTTT. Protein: CASSLPLGLATSTDTQYF.

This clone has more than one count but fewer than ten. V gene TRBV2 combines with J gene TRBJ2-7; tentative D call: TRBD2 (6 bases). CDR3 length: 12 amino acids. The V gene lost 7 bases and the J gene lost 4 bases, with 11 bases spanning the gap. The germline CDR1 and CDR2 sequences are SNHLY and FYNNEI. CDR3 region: CASTLGGYEQYF. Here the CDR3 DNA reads TGTGCCAGCACCCTGGGGGGTTACGAGCAGTACTTC. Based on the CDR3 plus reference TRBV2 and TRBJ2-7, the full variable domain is EPEVTQTPSHQVTQMGQEVILRCVPISNHLYFYWYRQILGQKVEFLVSFYNNEISEKSEIFDDQFSVERPDGSNFTLKIRSTKLEDSAMYFCASTLGGYEQYFGPGTRLTVT.

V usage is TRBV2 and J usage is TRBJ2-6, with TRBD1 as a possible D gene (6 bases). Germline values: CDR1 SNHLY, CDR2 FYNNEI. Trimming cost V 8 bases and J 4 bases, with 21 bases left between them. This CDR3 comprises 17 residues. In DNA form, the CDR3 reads TGTGCCAGCGGAGGCGGTCAGGGGCAATCCGGGGCCAACGTCCTGACTTTC. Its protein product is CASGGGQGQSGANVLTF. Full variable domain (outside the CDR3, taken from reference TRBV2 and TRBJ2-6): EPEVTQTPSHQVTQMGQEVILRCVPISNHLYFYWYRQILGQKVEFLVSFYNNEISEKSEIFDDQFSVERPDGSNFTLKIRSTKLEDSAMYFCASGGGQGQSGANVLTFGAGSRLTVL.

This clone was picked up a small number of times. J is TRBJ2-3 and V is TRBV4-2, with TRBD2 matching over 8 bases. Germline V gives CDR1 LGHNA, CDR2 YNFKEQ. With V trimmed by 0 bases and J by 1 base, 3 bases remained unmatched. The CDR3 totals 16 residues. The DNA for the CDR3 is TGTGCCAGCAGCCAAGACTGGCGGGGGGGCACAGATACGCAGTATTTT. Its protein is CASSQDWRGGTDTQYF.

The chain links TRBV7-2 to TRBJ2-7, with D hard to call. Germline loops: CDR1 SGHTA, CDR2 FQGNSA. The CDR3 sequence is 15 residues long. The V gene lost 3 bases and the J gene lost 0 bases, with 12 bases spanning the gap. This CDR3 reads CASSLSRDTSYEQYF. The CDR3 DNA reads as TGTGCCAGCAGCTTGTCGAGAGACACCTCCTACGAGCAGTACTTC.